This T cell receptor beta chain was sequenced in a study of cytomegalovirus exposure and HLA in healthy donors. Study-wide findings and caveats: CMV antigen specificity was confirmed in vitro for a few CMV-associated chains.

Primers for the PCR totalled 60 Vbeta and 13 Jbeta. Assay used: immunoSEQ multiplex PCR; TCRdb lists only in-frame clones, some missing. The sample includes around 300,000 clones, roughly 70% of them seen just once. Of note for this clone: No antigen is known for it.

The specimen was PBMCs. The receptor was derived from a female donor in good health and CMV-seronegative.

The CDR3 is CASSDRTSAYEQYF. CDR3 bases: TGTGCCAGCAGTGATCGGACTAGTGCTTACGAGCAGTACTTC. This sequence joins TRBV2 and TRBJ2-7; 7 bases are a match to TRBD2. V lost 3 bases to trimming and J lost 4 bases; unmatched junction nucleotides: 6. The CDR3 totals 14 residues. In germline, CDR1 is SNHLY, CDR2 FYNNEI.